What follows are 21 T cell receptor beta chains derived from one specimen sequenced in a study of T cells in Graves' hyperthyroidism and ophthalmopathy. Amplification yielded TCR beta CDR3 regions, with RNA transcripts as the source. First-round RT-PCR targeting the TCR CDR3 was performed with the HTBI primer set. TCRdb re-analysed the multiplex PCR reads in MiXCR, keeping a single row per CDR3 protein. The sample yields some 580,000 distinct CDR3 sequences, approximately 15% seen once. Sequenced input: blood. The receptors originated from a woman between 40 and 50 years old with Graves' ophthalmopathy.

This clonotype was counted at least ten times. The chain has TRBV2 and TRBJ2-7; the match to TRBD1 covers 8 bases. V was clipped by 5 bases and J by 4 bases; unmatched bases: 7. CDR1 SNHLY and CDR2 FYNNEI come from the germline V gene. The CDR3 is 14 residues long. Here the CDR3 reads CASSYDRGRYEQYF. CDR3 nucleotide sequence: TGTGCCAGCAGTTATGACAGGGGTCGATACGAGCAGTACTTC.

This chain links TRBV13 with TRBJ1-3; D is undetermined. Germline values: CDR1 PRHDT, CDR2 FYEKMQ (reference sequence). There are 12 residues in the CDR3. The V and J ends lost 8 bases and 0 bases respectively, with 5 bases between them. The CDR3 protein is CASGDSGNTIYF. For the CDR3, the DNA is TGTGCCAGCGGGGACTCTGGAAACACCATATATTTT. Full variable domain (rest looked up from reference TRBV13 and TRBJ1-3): AAGVIQSPRHLIKEKRETATLKCYPIPRHDTVYWYQQGPGQDPQFLISFYEKMQSDKGSIPDRFSAQQFSDYHSELNMSSLELGDSALYFCASGDSGNTIYFGEGSWLTVV.

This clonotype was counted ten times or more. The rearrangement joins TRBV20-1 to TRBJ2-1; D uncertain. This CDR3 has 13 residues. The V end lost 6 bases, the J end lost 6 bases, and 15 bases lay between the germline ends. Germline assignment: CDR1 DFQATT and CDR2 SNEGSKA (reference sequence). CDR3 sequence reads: CSALRLKLNEQFF. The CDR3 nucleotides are TGCAGTGCCCTGAGGCTAAAACTCAATGAGCAGTTCTTC.

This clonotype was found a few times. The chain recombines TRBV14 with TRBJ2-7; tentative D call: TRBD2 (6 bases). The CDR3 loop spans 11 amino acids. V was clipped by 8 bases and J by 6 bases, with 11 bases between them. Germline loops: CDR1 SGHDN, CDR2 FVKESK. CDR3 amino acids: CASGGNLEQYF. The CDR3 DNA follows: TGTGCCAGCGGCGGGAACCTCGAGCAGTACTTC.

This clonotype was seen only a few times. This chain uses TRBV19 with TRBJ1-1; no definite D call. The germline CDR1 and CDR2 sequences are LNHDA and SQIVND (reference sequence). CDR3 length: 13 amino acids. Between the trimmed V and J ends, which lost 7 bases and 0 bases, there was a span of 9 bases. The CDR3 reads CASTFGLNTEAFF. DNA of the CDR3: TGTGCCAGTACATTTGGGCTGAACACTGAAGCTTTCTTT.

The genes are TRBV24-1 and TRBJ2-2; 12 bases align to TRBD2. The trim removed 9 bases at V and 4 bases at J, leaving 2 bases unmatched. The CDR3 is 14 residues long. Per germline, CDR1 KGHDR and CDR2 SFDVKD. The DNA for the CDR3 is TGTGCCACCGGACTAGCGGGAAGCACCGGGGAGCTGTTTTTT. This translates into CATGLAGSTGELFF.

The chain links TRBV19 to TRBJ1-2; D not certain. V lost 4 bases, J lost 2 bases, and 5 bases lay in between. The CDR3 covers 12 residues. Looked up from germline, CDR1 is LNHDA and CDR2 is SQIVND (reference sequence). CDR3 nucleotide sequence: TGTGCCAGTAGTACCAAGAACTATGGCTACACCTTC. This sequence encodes CASSTKNYGYTF.

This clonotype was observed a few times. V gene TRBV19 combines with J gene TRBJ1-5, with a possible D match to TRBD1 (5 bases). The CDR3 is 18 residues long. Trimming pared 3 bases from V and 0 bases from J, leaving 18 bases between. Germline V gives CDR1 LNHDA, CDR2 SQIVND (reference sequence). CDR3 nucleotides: TGTGCCAGTAGTATCCAGGGACGGGTGGGTTATAGCAATCAGCCCCAGCATTTT. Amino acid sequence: CASSIQGRVGYSNQPQHF.

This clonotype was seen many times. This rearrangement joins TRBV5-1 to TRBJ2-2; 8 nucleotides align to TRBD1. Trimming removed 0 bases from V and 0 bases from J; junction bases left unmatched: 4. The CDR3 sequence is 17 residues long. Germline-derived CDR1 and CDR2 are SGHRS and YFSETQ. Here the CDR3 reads CASSLAPTGANTGELFF. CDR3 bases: TGCGCCAGCAGCTTGGCTCCGACAGGGGCGAACACCGGGGAGCTGTTTTTT.

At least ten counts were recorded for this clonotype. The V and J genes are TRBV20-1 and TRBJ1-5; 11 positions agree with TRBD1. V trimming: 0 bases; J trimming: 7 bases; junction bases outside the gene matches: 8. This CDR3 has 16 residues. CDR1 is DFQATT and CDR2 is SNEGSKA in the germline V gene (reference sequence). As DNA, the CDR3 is TGCAGTGCTAGAGACCCGGGACAGGGGGATGGCCAGCCCCAGCATTTT. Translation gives CSARDPGQGDGQPQHF.

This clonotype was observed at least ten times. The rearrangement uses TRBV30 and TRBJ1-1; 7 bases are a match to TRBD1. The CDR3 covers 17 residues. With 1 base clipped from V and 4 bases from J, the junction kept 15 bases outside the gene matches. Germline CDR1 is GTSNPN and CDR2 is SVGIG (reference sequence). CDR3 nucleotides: TGTGCCTGGAGTGAATGGTACGGCAAGGGGGCGGTCACTGAAGCTTTCTTT. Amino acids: CAWSEWYGKGAVTEAFF.

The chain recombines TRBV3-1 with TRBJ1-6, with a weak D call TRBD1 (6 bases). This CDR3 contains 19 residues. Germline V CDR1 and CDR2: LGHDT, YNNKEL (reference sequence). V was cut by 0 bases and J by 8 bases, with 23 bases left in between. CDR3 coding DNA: TGTGCCAGCAGCCAAGATACTCTCAGGGGACCGCTGAGCGATTCACCCCTCCACTTT. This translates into CASSQDTLRGPLSDSPLHF.

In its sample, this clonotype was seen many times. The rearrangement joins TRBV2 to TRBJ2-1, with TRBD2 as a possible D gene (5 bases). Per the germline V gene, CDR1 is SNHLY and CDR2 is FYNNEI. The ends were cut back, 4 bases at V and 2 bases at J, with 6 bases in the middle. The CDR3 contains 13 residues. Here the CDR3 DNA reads TGTGCCAGCAGTGGAGGGACCTACAATGAGCAGTTCTTC. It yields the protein CASSGGTYNEQFF.

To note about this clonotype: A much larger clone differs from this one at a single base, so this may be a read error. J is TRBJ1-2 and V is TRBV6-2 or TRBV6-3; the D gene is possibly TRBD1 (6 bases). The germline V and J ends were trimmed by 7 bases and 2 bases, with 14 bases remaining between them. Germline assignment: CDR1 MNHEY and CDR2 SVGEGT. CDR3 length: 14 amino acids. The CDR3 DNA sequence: TGTGCCAGCACCCGGACAGATTCAAACTATGGCTACACCTTC. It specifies CASTRTDSNYGYTF.

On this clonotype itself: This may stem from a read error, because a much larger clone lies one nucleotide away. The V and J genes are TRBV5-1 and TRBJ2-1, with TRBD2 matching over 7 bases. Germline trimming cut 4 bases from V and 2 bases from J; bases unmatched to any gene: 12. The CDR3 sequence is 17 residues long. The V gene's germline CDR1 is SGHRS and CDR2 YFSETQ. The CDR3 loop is CASSPGDGRPPYNEQFF. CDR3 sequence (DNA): TGCGCCAGCAGCCCCGGTGACGGGAGGCCCCCCTACAATGAGCAGTTCTTC.

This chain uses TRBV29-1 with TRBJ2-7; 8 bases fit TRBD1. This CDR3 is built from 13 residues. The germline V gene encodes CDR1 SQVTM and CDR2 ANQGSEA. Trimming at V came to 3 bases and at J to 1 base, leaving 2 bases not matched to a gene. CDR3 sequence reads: CSVDGTGSYEQYF. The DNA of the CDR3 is TGCAGCGTTGATGGGACAGGATCCTACGAGCAGTACTTC.

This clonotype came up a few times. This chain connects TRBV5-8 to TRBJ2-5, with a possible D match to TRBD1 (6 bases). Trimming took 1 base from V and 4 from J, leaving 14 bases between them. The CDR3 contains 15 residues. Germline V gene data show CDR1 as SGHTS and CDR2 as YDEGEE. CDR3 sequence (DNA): TGTGCCAGCAGCTTGTATTCAACAGGGCGAGAGACCCAGTACTTC. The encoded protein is CASSLYSTGRETQYF.

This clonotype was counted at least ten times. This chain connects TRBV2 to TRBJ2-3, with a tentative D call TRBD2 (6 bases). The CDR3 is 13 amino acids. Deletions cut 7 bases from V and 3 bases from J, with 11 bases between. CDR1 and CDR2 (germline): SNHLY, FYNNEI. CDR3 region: CASTGGETDTQYF. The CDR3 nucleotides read TGTGCCAGCACTGGCGGGGAAACAGATACGCAGTATTTT.

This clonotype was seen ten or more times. The DNA of the CDR3 is TGCGCCAGCAGCCGGGACAGGGAGGACACCGGGGAGCTGTTTTTT. It is translated as CASSRDREDTGELFF. The rearrangement uses TRBV5-1 and TRBJ2-2; TRBD1 matches 9 bases. This CDR3 comprises 15 residues. V shed 4 bases, J shed 3 bases, and the junction held 4 bases outside the gene matches. Germline CDR1 and CDR2: SGHRS and YFSETQ.

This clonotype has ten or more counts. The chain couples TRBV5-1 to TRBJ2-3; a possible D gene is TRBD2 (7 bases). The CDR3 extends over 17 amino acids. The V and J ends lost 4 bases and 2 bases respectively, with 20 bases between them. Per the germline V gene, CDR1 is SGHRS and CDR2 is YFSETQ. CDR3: CASSVRRGRGITDTQYF. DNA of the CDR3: TGCGCCAGCAGCGTACGTCGGGGGAGGGGGATCACAGATACGCAGTATTTT.

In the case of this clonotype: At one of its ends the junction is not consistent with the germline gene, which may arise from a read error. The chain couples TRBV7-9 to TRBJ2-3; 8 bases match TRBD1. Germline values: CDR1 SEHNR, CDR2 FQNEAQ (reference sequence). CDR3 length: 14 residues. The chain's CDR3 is CTSSGQGNTDTQYF. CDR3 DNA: TGTACCAGCAGCGGACAGGGCAACACAGATACGCAGTATTTT.